This TCR beta chain was retrieved from a study of blood T cell repertoires in COVID-19. As for the study in general: PBMCs, B-cell-depleted T cells, or T cells were the source of the cDNA or gDNA that made up the material.

While infection was still active, Seattle patients were enrolled and then followed longitudinally. Germline CDR1 SEHNR, CDR2 FQNEAQ (reference sequence). The V segment lost 0 bases and the J segment 5 bases; nucleotides outside the gene matches: 10. There are 18 residues in the CDR3. Sequenced by immunoSEQ multiplex PCR; TCRdb stores in-frame clones only, minus some. The top ten hold 6.5% to 8% of the sample, which has a few hundred thousand clones, around 90% seen once. Sequences were obtained from peripheral blood. This sequence originates from a woman in her twenties or thirties with COVID-19, enrolled during active disease. The rearrangement joins TRBV7-9 to TRBJ2-2; 9 bases agree with TRBD2. This chain's CDR3 is CASSLAYDLAGETGELFF. CDR3 in DNA: TGTGCCAGCAGCTTAGCCTACGACTTAGCGGGAGAGACCGGGGAGCTGTTTTTT.